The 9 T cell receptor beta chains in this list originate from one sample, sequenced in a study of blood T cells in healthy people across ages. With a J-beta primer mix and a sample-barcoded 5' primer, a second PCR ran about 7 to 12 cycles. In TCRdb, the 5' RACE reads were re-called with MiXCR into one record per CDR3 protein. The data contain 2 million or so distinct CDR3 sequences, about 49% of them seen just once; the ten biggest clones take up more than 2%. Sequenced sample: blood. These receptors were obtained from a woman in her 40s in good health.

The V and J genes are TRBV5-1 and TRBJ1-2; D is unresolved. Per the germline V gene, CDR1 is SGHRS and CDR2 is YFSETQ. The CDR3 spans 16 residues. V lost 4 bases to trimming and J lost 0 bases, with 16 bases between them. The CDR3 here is CASSPTRPSPNYGYTF. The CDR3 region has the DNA TGCGCCAGCAGCCCGACGAGGCCAAGTCCTAACTATGGCTACACCTTC. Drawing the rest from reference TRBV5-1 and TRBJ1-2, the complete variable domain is KAGVTQTPRYLIKTRGQQVTLSCSPISGHRSVSWYQQTPGQGLQFLFEYFSETQRNKGNFPGRFSGRQFSNSRSEMNVSTLELGDSALYLCASSPTRPSPNYGYTFGSGTRLTVV.

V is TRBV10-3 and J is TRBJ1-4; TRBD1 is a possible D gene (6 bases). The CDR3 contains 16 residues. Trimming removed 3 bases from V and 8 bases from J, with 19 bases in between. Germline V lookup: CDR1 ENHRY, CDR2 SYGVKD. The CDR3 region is CAISDPPGAGREKLFF. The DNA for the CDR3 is TGTGCCATCAGTGACCCTCCGGGGGCGGGGCGAGAAAAACTGTTTTTT.

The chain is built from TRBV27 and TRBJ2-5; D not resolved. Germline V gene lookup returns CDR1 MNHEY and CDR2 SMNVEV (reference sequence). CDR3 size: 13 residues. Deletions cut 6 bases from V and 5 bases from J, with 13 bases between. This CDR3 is CASSRPLSETQYF. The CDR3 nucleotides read TGTGCCAGCAGCCGACCCTTATCGGAGACCCAGTACTTC.

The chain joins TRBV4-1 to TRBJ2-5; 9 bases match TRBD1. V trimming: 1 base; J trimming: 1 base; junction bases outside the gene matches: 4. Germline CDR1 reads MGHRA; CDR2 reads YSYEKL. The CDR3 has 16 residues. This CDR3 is CASSQVRTGVQETQYF. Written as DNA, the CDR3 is TGCGCCAGCAGCCAAGTCAGGACAGGGGTCCAAGAGACCCAGTACTTC.

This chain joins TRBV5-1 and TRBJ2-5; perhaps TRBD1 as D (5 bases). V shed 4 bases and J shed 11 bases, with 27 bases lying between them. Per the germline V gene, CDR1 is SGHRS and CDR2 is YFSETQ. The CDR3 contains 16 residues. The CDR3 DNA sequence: TGCGCCAGCAGCCCCCCGAGAAGGGGATCCTACAATGAGCAGTACTTC. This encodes CASSPPRRGSYNEQYF.

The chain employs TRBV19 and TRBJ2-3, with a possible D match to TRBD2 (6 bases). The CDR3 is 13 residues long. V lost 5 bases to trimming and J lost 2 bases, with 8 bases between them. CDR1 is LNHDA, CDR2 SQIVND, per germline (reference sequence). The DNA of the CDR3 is TGTGCCAGTAGTGGAGGGTTCACAGATACGCAGTATTTT. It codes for CASSGGFTDTQYF.

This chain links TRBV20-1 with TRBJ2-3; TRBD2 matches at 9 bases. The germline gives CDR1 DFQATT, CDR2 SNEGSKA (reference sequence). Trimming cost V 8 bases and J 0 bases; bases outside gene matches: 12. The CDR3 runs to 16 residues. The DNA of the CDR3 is TGCAGTTTCCAAGCGGGGGGAGCGTCTAGCACAGATACGCAGTATTTT. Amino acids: CSFQAGGASSTDTQYF.

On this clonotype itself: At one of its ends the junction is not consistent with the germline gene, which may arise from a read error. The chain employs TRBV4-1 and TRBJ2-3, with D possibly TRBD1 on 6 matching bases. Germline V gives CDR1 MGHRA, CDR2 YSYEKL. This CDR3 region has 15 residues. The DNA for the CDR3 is TGCGTCAGCAGCAAATCGGGACATAGCACAGATACGCAGTATTTT. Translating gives CVSSKSGHSTDTQYF.

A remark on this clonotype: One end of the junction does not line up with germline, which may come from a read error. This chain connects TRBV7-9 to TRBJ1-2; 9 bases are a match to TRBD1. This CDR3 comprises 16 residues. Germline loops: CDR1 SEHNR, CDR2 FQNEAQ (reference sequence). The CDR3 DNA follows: TGTGCCCGCAGCTCAGCCGGACAGGGGAGGGTTCATGGCTACACCTTC. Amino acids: CARSSAGQGRVHGYTF.